This TCR beta chain was observed in a study of shared clonotypes between healthy human individuals. The CDR3 consists of 13 residues. The germline V gene encodes CDR1 SGHDN and CDR2 FVKESK. V was trimmed by 4 bases and J by 6 bases, leaving 13 bases between them. How the authors handled the data: ImmunoSEQ gave junction-only sequences without quality scores, so filtering differed. Data came from immunoSEQ multiplex PCR; TCRdb stores just in-frame clones and leaves some out. Clone size and the V and J calls come from that table; the DNA yielded D and trimming. The repertoire holds over a million clones, with just under 99% as singletons.

Sequencing was performed on naive CD4+ T cells sorted from blood. The subset was: CD45RA+ positively selected. This receptor was identified in a man aged 25-45 years in good health. The rearrangement uses TRBV14 and TRBJ2-7; D is perhaps TRBD2 (5 bases). The CDR3 bases are TGTGCCAGCAGCCCTGGACTTCCATTCGAGCAGTACTTC. Encoded protein: CASSPGLPFEQYF.